This TCR beta chain derives from a study of response to subunit inactivated influenza vaccine. Findings and caveats of the study: Researchers suggested that each seasonal influenza vaccination recruits few new T cells.

TCRdb fed the RT-PCR reads into MiXCR, producing one record per CDR3 protein. This sample has fewer than 400,000 distinct CDR3 sequences, with 20% to 25% found just once. A word on this clonotype: What it binds is not known.

V gave up 3 bases and J gave up 5 bases, with 14 bases separating them. Germline V gives CDR1 SGHTA, CDR2 FQGNSA. The CDR3 sequence is 14 residues long. This chain connects TRBV7-2 to TRBJ2-7, with D hard to call. The sample here was PBMCs from blood, taken less than 22 months after vaccination. This clonotype was sampled from a man between 50 and 75 years old who received an inactivated influenza vaccine. This chain's CDR3 is CASSLSSKDHEQYF. CDR3 in DNA: TGTGCCAGCAGCTTGTCCTCAAAGGACCACGAGCAGTACTTC.